A single sample gave rise to the 14 T cell receptor beta chains below, sequenced in a study of cytomegalovirus exposure and HLA in healthy donors. Vbeta (60) and Jbeta (13) primers were used in the PCR. Method: immunoSEQ multiplex PCR; TCRdb's copy keeps in-frame clones and lacks some. The sample lists about 160,000 clones, around three quarters occurring once. Sequencing used PBMCs. These receptors came from a woman aged 40 to 50 in good health and CMV-seronegative.

V usage is TRBV4-1 and J usage is TRBJ1-2; 7 bases map to TRBD1. This CDR3 has 16 residues. Germline CDR1 reads MGHRA; CDR2 reads YSYEKL. Trimming cost V 2 bases and J 2 bases; bases outside gene matches: 8. The DNA of the CDR3 is TGCGCCAGCAGCCAACCCACCAGGGGGGAAAACTATGGCTACACCTTC. This sequence encodes CASSQPTRGENYGYTF.

The V gene is TRBV2, the J gene TRBJ1-4, with TRBD1 matching 11 bases. V gave up 6 bases and J gave up 8 bases; unmatched junction bases: 8. CDR3 length: 15 residues. The germline CDR1 and CDR2 sequences are SNHLY and FYNNEI. The CDR3: CASRDRGQRGEKLFF. CDR3 in DNA: TGTGCCAGCAGGGACAGGGGGCAAAGAGGAGAAAAACTGTTTTTT.

This clone was observed once. This chain joins TRBV7-9 and TRBJ1-1, with 9 bases matching TRBD1. Germline lookup yields CDR1 SEHNR and CDR2 FQNEAQ (reference sequence). V was clipped by 5 bases and J by 4 bases; unmatched bases: 5. This CDR3 is 14 amino acids long. CDR3 in amino acids: CASSIQTGGTEAFF. The CDR3 nucleotides read TGTGCCAGCAGCATCCAGACAGGGGGCACTGAAGCTTTCTTT. The full variable domain, completed using reference TRBV7-9 and TRBJ1-1, is DTGVSQNPRHKITKRGQNVTFRCDPISEHNRLYWYRQTLGQGPEFLTYFQNEAQLEKSRLLSDRFSAERPKGSFSTLEIQRTEQGDSAMYLCASSIQTGGTEAFFGQGTRLTVV.

The gene calls are TRBV7-9 and TRBJ2-1; TRBD2 agrees at 13 bases. V was clipped by 4 bases and J by 3 bases; unmatched bases: 12. Germline assignment: CDR1 SEHNR and CDR2 FQNEAQ (reference sequence). The CDR3 spans 19 residues. CDR3 DNA: TGTGCCAGCAGCTCATTGACTAGCGGGGGGACCTCGGACTACAATGAGCAGTTCTTC. It specifies CASSSLTSGGTSDYNEQFF. The variable domain in full, with the rest retrieved from reference TRBV7-9 and TRBJ2-1, is DTGVSQNPRHKITKRGQNVTFRCDPISEHNRLYWYRQTLGQGPEFLTYFQNEAQLEKSRLLSDRFSAERPKGSFSTLEIQRTEQGDSAMYLCASSSLTSGGTSDYNEQFFGPGTRLTVL.

This sequence joins TRBV2 and TRBJ2-5; possible D gene TRBD2, 6 bases. The CDR3 length is 14 residues. Deletions cut 6 bases from V and 2 bases from J, with 13 bases between. The germline V gene encodes CDR1 SNHLY and CDR2 FYNNEI. CDR3 in DNA: TGTGCCAGCAGGATGGGGACTCGACAAGAGACCCAGTACTTC. It translates to CASRMGTRQETQYF.

V is TRBV5-4 and J is TRBJ1-2; 9 nucleotides align to TRBD1. Germline V gene sequence: CDR1 SGHNT, CDR2 YYREEE (reference sequence). The CDR3 extends over 13 amino acids. V was clipped by 4 bases and J by 7 bases; unmatched bases: 5. For the CDR3, the DNA is TGTGCCAGCAGCAGGGACAGGGAGGGTGGCTACACCTTC. This gives the protein CASSRDREGGYTF.

The CDR3: CASSEEWALSGYTF. The CDR3 nucleotides read TGTGCCAGCAGTGAAGAGTGGGCGCTTAGTGGCTACACCTTC. The gene calls are TRBV6-1 and TRBJ1-2; D gene ambiguous. Germline CDR1 is MNHNS and CDR2 is SASEGT. The CDR3 is made up of 14 amino acids. V shed 1 base and J shed 7 bases, with 13 bases lying between them.

The rearrangement uses TRBV14 and TRBJ1-5; 7 bases are shared with TRBD1. The CDR3 has 19 amino acids. With 1 base clipped from V and 3 bases from J, the junction kept 15 bases outside the gene matches. Looked up from germline, CDR1 is SGHDN and CDR2 is FVKESK. The CDR3 DNA reads TGTGCCAGCAGCCAAGGGGGCAACCACAGGGGCAATCCCAATCAGCCCCAGCATTTT. Translation gives CASSQGGNHRGNPNQPQHF.

V gene TRBV9 combines with J gene TRBJ1-2, with TRBD1 matching over 10 bases. The length of the CDR3 is 15 residues. Germline loops: CDR1 SGDLS, CDR2 YYNGEE. J gave up 4 bases and V 4 bases, and 7 bases lay outside the gene matches. The CDR3 spells CASSMTGGKSYGYTF. CDR3 nucleotides: TGTGCCAGCAGCATGACAGGGGGCAAATCCTATGGCTACACCTTC.

The V and J genes are TRBV6-5 and TRBJ2-7; 10 positions match TRBD1. V was pared by 0 bases and J by 3 bases, with 2 bases of the junction left unmatched. The CDR3 spans 15 residues. Germline V gives CDR1 MNHEY, CDR2 SVGAGI. The CDR3 DNA sequence: TGTGCCAGCAGTTACTCGGGACAGGGGTACTACGAGCAGTACTTC. This encodes CASSYSGQGYYEQYF.

J is TRBJ1-1 and V is TRBV6-1, with D maybe TRBD1 (5 bases). This CDR3 spans 14 amino acids. The germline V gene encodes CDR1 MNHNS and CDR2 SASEGT. V lost 0 bases and J lost 7, with 12 bases in between. CDR3 DNA sequence: TGTGCCAGCAGTGAAGCTGGGGCGAACGGTGAAGCTTTCTTT. It specifies CASSEAGANGEAFF.

The V and J genes are TRBV7-9 and TRBJ1-2; 8 bases agree with TRBD1. The CDR3 covers 15 residues. CDR1 is SEHNR and CDR2 is FQNEAQ in the germline V gene (reference sequence). After removal of 4 bases from V and 4 bases from J, the junction contained 8 bases not matched to a gene. The CDR3 nucleotides are TGTGCCAGCAGCTCTATCCGGGACAGGCGCTATGGCTACACCTTC. Its translation is CASSSIRDRRYGYTF.

The genes are TRBV5-5 and TRBJ2-5; unclear D gene. Per the germline V gene, CDR1 is SGHKS and CDR2 is YYEKEE (reference sequence). The ends were cut back, 2 bases at V and 3 bases at J, with 20 bases in the middle. The CDR3 covers 17 residues. The CDR3 DNA sequence: TGTGCCAGCAGCTTACTCCCCCCGGGTACCGCCAAAGAGACCCAGTACTTC. Protein: CASSLLPPGTAKETQYF.

This clone was detected only once. This chain joins TRBV27 and TRBJ1-1, with 8 bases identical to TRBD1. V lost 5 bases, J lost 4 bases, and 9 bases stayed unmatched. The length of the CDR3 is 15 residues. Germline assignment: CDR1 MNHEY and CDR2 SMNVEV (reference sequence). CDR3 in DNA: TGTGCCAGCAGTCCCAAGACAGGGGTGCTCACTGAAGCTTTCTTT. It is translated as CASSPKTGVLTEAFF.